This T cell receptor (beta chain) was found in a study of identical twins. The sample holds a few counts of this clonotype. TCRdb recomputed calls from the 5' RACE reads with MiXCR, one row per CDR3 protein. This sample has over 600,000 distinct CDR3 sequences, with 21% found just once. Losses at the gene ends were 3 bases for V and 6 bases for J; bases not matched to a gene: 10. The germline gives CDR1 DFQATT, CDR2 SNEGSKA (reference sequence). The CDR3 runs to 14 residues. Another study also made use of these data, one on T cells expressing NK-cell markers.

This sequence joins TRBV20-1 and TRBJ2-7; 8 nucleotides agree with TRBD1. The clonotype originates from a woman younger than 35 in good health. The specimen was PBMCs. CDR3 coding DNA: TGCAGTGCTAGGCCGACAGGGGCCGGGGCCGAGCAGTACTTC. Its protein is CSARPTGAGAEQYF.